Following are 20 T cell receptor beta chains from one sample sequenced in a study of immune evolution from preneoplasia to lung adenocarcinoma. Measured with immunoSEQ multiplex PCR; TCRdb has only the in-frame clones, and not every one. The table has several thousand clones, roughly 74% seen once; the top ten hold under 9%. The sequenced sample was FFPE lung adenocarcinoma in situ tissue. The receptors shown here come from an older donor with lung adenocarcinoma.

This sequence joins TRBV11-2 and TRBJ1-6; possibly TRBD1 for D (5 bases). CDR1 and CDR2 (germline): SGHAT, FQNNGV. With 1 base removed from V and 13 bases from J, the gap between germline ends came to 20 bases. This CDR3 region has 16 residues. Here the CDR3 reads CASSLAYGDGVYPLHF. Here the CDR3 DNA reads TGTGCCAGCAGCTTAGCATATGGGGACGGTGTGTATCCCCTCCACTTT.

This chain joins TRBV4-1 and TRBJ1-2; 7 nucleotides agree with TRBD1. The CDR3 totals 16 residues. The trim removed 0 bases at V and 2 bases at J, leaving 6 bases unmatched. Germline CDR1 and CDR2: MGHRA and YSYEKL. The CDR3 DNA follows: TGCGCCAGCAGCCAAGATGTTTACAGGGGAAACTATGGCTACACCTTC. Protein: CASSQDVYRGNYGYTF.

The chain is built from TRBV18 and TRBJ1-5, with 8 bases that match TRBD1. This CDR3 contains 17 residues. The J segment lost 3 bases and the V segment lost 3 bases, leaving 10 bases of the junction unmatched. CDR1 KGHSH and CDR2 LQKENI come from the germline V gene. The CDR3 loop is CASSPGDRTMHNQPQHF. The CDR3 coding sequence is TGTGCCAGCTCACCGGGGGACAGGACGATGCACAATCAGCCCCAGCATTTT.

This chain's CDR3 is CASSENKYEQYF. CDR3 coding DNA: TGCGCCAGCAGTGAGAATAAGTACGAGCAGTACTTC. The chain combines TRBV10-1 with TRBJ2-7, with D hard to call. Germline CDR1 is WNHNN and CDR2 is SYGVQD (reference sequence). The V end was cut by 2 bases, the J end by 4 bases, with 6 bases between. The CDR3 runs to 12 residues.

CDR3 amino acids: CASSQDQGRAGELFF. The CDR3 DNA reads as TGCGCCAGCAGCCAAGATCAAGGGAGGGCCGGGGAGCTGTTTTTT. The rearrangement links TRBV4-1 to TRBJ2-2; 7 positions agree with TRBD2. V lost 0 bases, J lost 6 bases, and 4 bases stayed unmatched. Germline CDR1 reads MGHRA; CDR2 reads YSYEKL. The CDR3 totals 15 residues.

The V gene is TRBV7-3, the J gene TRBJ1-1; D is unresolved. The CDR3 loop spans 13 amino acids. From germline, CDR1 is SGHTA and CDR2 FQGTGA. V lost 2 bases and J lost 0, with 4 bases in between. As DNA, the CDR3 is TGTGCCAGCAGCTTATCCGTGAACACTGAAGCTTTCTTT. Its protein product is CASSLSVNTEAFF.

In the case of this clone: In this CDR3 the conserved last residue, phenylalanine or tryptophan, is missing, so a read error is likely. The DNA is left out, because the CDR3 cannot be placed on it with certainty; the CDR3 is given as TCRdb lists it. The gene calls are TRBV19 and TRBJ1-2. Including both end residues, the CDR3 is 14 amino acids long. Germline CDR1 reads LNHDA; CDR2 reads SQIVND (reference sequence). CDR3 region: CASSAKSKDLWLHL.

Notes on this clone: The junction shows a germline mismatch at one end, possibly a read error. The rearrangement uses TRBV7-3 and TRBJ1-5; 8 bases are shared with TRBD1. CDR3 length: 14 residues. CDR1 is SGHTA and CDR2 is FQGTGA in the germline V gene. Here the CDR3 reads CASSATGAGQPRHF. The DNA of the CDR3 is TGTGCCAGCAGCGCGACAGGGGCAGGTCAGCCCCGGCATTTT.

The V call is TRBV10-2, the J call TRBJ2-7; D assignment may be TRBD1 or TRBD2 (7 bases each). The CDR3 covers 15 residues. V lost 10 bases, J lost 6 bases, and 25 bases lay in between. CDR1 and CDR2 from the germline V gene are WSHSY and SAAADI. As DNA, the CDR3 is TGCGCCAACAGAGAAGGACAGGCTCGGGGGGTCGAGCAGTACTTC. Its protein is CANREGQARGVEQYF.

The rearrangement links TRBV10-2 to TRBJ1-6; D gene ambiguous. The ends were cut back, 10 bases at V and 7 bases at J, with 14 bases in the middle. This CDR3 comprises 13 residues. From germline, CDR1 is WSHSY and CDR2 SAAADI. The CDR3 bases are TGCGCCACCCAGAGGGAGCTAAATTCACCCCTCCACTTT. Translating gives CATQRELNSPLHF.

V and J are TRBV5-4 and TRBJ2-3; 8 nucleotides line up with TRBD2. Germline values: CDR1 SGHNT, CDR2 YYREEE (reference sequence). J gave up 2 bases and V 2 bases, and 7 bases lay outside the gene matches. This CDR3 region has 16 residues. The chain's CDR3 is CASSFGGRSLTDTQYF. CDR3 DNA: TGTGCCAGCAGCTTTGGCGGGAGGTCCCTCACAGATACGCAGTATTTT.

The V gene is TRBV9, the J gene TRBJ2-5; possible D gene TRBD2, 5 bases. The V gene's germline CDR1 is SGDLS and CDR2 YYNGEE. Deletions cut 3 bases from V and 2 bases from J, with 17 bases between. This CDR3 has 16 amino acids. CDR3 sequence (DNA): TGTGCCAGCAGCGCCACCTCCATAGCGAAACAAGAGACCCAGTACTTC. Translating gives CASSATSIAKQETQYF.

This chain connects TRBV2 to TRBJ2-3; no clear D gene. Germline lookup yields CDR1 SNHLY and CDR2 FYNNEI. The ends were cut back, 4 bases at V and 0 bases at J, with 17 bases in the middle. The length of the CDR3 is 17 residues. CDR3 in amino acids: CASSVLRSPSSTDTQYF. CDR3 nucleotide sequence: TGTGCCAGCAGTGTCCTACGCTCTCCTTCTAGCACAGATACGCAGTATTTT. The full variable domain, rest sourced from reference TRBV2 and TRBJ2-3, is EPEVTQTPSHQVTQMGQEVILRCVPISNHLYFYWYRQILGQKVEFLVSFYNNEISEKSEIFDDQFSVERPDGSNFTLKIRSTKLEDSAMYFCASSVLRSPSSTDTQYFGPGTRLTVL.

This chain links TRBV5-6 with TRBJ2-5; TRBD1 might be the D (6 bases). Trimming pared 2 bases from V and 6 bases from J, leaving 17 bases between. CDR3 length: 15 residues. Germline CDR1 reads SGHDT; CDR2 reads YYEEEE. CDR3: CASSFRDNGAQTQYF. CDR3 bases: TGTGCCAGCAGCTTCCGGGACAACGGAGCTCAGACCCAGTACTTC.

The chain joins TRBV2 to TRBJ2-7; no clear D. V lost 7 bases and J 3 bases, leaving 16 bases between the germline ends. This CDR3 region has 14 residues. Germline-derived CDR1 and CDR2 are SNHLY and FYNNEI. DNA of the CDR3: TGTGCCAGCATGGTCCAGCAAACCGTCTACGAGCAGTACTTC. Encoded protein: CASMVQQTVYEQYF.

This clone was detected once. This CDR3 reads CASSEDTGNEQFF. Written as DNA, the CDR3 is TGTGCCAGCAGTGAAGACACAGGCAATGAGCAGTTCTTC. V and J are TRBV2 and TRBJ2-1; D might be TRBD1 (5 bases). In germline, CDR1 is SNHLY, CDR2 FYNNEI. Trimming cost V 1 base and J 6 bases, with 7 bases left between them. The CDR3 runs 13 residues. Full variable domain (rest looked up from reference TRBV2 and TRBJ2-1): EPEVTQTPSHQVTQMGQEVILRCVPISNHLYFYWYRQILGQKVEFLVSFYNNEISEKSEIFDDQFSVERPDGSNFTLKIRSTKLEDSAMYFCASSEDTGNEQFFGPGTRLTVL.

This clone has more than one count but fewer than ten. The chain recombines TRBV6-1 with TRBJ2-7; D could derive from TRBD1 or TRBD2 (5 bases each). Trimming cost V 6 bases and J 0 bases, with 9 bases left between them. Germline CDR1 is MNHNS and CDR2 is SASEGT. The CDR3 extends over 13 amino acids. In DNA form, the CDR3 reads TGTGCCAGCAGAGGGACCGTCTCCTACGAGCAGTACTTC. It is translated as CASRGTVSYEQYF.

The chain couples TRBV9 to TRBJ2-3; D not resolved. CDR1 and CDR2 (germline): SGDLS, YYNGEE. With 0 bases removed from V and 4 bases from J, the gap between germline ends came to 6 bases. The CDR3 contains 13 residues. The CDR3 sequence is CASSVGWADTQYF. The CDR3 coding sequence is TGTGCCAGCAGCGTAGGGTGGGCAGATACGCAGTATTTT.

V gene TRBV5-5 combines with J gene TRBJ1-2; unclear D gene. V was trimmed by 4 bases and J by 1 base, leaving 14 bases between them. This CDR3 region has 15 residues. Germline V lookup: CDR1 SGHKS, CDR2 YYEKEE (reference sequence). The CDR3 sequence: CASSIGITHNYGYTF. CDR3 DNA: TGTGCCAGCAGCATTGGGATCACCCATAACTATGGCTACACCTTC.

The chain combines TRBV19 with TRBJ2-7; 9 positions match TRBD2. Germline V lookup: CDR1 LNHDA, CDR2 SQIVND (reference sequence). Losses at the gene ends were 0 bases for V and 7 bases for J; bases not matched to a gene: 16. There are 18 residues in the CDR3. The CDR3 loop reads CASSIDPRALAGAGEQYF. CDR3 DNA: TGTGCCAGTAGTATAGACCCCCGTGCATTAGCGGGAGCGGGTGAGCAGTACTTC.